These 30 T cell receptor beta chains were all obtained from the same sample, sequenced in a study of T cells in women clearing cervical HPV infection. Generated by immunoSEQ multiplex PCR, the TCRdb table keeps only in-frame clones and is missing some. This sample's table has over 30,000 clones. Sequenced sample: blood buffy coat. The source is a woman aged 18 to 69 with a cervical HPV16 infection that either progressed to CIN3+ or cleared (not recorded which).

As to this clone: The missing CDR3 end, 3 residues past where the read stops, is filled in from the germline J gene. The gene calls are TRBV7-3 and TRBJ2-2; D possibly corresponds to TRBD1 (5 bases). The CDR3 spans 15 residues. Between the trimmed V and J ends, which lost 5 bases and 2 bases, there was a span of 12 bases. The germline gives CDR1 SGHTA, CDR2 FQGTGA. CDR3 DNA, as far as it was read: TGTGCCAGCAGCATTTCCGGACATAACACCGGGGAG. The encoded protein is CASSISGHNTGE. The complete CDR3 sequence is CASSISGHNTGELFF.

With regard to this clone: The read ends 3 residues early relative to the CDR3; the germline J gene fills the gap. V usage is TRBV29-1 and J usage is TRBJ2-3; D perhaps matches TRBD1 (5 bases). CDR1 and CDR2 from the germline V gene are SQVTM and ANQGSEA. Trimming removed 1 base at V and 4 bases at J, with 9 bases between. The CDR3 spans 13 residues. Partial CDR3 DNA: TGCAGCGTTGAAGGGCAGGGTGCAGATACG. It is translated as CSVEGQGADT. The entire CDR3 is CSVEGQGADTQYF.

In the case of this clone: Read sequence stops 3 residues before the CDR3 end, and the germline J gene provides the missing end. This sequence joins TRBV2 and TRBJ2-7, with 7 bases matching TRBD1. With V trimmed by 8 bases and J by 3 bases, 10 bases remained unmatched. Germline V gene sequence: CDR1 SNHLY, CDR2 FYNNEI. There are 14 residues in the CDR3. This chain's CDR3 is CASYTSGQVYEQYF. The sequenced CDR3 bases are TGTGCCAGCTATACCTCAGGACAGGTCTACGAG.

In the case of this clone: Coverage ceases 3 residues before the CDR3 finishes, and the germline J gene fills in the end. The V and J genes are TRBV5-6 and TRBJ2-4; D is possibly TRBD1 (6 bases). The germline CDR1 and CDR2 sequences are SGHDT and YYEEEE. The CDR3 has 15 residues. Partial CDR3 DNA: TGTGCCAGCAGCTTGGCCAGGGACATTCAACATGGT. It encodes CASSLARDIQHG. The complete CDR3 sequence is CASSLARDIQHGQYF.

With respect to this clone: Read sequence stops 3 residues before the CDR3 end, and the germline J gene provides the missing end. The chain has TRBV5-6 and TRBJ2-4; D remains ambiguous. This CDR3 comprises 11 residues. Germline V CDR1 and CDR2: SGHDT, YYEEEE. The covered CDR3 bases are TGTGCCAGCAGCTTGGCAGGTGGT. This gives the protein CASSLAGG. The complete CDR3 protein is CASSLAGGQYF.

This CDR3 is CASSSGTGNTGELFF. The covered CDR3 bases are TGTGCCAGCAGCTCCGGGACAGGGAACACCGGGGAG. The rearrangement uses TRBV5-6 and TRBJ2-2; 8 positions match TRBD1. The read halts 3 residues ahead of the CDR3 end, with the missing end drawn from the germline J gene. The CDR3 is 15 amino acids. V lost 3 bases, J lost 1 base, and 2 bases stayed unmatched. The germline V gene has CDR1 SGHDT and CDR2 YYEEEE.

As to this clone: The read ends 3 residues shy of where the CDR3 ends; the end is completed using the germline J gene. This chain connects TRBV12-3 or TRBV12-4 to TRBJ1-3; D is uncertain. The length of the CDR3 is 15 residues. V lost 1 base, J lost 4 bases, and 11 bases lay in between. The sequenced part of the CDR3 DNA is TGTGCCAGCAGTTTAGAGGTGCGGATAGGAAACACC. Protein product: CASSLEVRIGNT. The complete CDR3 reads CASSLEVRIGNTIYF.

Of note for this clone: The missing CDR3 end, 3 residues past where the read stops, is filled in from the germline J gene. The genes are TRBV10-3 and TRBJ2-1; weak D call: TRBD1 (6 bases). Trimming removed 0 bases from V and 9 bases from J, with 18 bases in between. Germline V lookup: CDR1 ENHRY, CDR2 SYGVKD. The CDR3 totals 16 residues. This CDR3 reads CAISESRPGQGAEQFF. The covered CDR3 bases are TGTGCCATCAGTGAGTCGAGACCGGGACAAGGAGCTGAG.

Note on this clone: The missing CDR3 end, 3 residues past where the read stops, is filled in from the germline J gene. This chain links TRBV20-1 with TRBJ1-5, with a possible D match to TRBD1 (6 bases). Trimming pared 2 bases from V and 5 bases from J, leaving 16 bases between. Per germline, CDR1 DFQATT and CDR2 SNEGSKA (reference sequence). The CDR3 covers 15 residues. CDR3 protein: CSARRVQGFDQPQHF. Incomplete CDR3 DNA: TGCAGTGCTAGAAGGGTCCAGGGGTTCGATCAGCCC.

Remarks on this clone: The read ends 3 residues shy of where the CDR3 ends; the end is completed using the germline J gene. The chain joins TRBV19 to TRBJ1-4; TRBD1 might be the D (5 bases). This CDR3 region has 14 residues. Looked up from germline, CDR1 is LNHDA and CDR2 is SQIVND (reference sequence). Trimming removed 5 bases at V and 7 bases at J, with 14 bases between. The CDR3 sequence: CASSVAGKSEKLFF. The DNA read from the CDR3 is TGTGCCAGTAGTGTAGCAGGGAAGAGTGAAAAA.

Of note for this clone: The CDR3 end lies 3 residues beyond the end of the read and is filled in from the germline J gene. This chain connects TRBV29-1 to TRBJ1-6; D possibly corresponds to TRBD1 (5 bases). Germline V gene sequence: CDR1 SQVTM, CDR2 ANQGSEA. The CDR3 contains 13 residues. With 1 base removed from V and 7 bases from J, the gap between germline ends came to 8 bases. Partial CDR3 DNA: TGCAGCGTTGAAGTAGGGGTGAATTCACCC. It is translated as CSVEVGVNSP. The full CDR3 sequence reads CSVEVGVNSPLHF.

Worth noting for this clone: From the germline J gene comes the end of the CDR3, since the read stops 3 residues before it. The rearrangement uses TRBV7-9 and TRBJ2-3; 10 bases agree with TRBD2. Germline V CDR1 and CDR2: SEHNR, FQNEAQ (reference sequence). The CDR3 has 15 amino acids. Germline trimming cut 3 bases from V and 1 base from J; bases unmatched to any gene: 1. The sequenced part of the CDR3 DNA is TGTGCCAGCAGCTTTGGGACTAGCGGCACAGATACG. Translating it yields CASSFGTSGTDT. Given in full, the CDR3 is CASSFGTSGTDTQYF.

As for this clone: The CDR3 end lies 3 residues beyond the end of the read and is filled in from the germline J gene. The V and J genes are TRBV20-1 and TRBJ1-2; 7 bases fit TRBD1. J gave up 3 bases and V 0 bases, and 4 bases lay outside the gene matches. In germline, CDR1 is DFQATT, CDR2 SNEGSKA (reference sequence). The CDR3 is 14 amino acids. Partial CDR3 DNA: TGCAGTGCTAGAGACAGGGGGGCTTACTATGGC. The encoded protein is CSARDRGAYYG. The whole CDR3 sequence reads CSARDRGAYYGYTF.

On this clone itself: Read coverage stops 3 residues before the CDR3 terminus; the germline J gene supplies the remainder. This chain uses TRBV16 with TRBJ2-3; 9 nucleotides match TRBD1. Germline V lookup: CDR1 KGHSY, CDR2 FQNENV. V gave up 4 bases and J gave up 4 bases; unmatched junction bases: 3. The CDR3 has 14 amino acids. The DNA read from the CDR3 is TGTGCCAGCAGCCGTTGGACAGGGGCAGATACG. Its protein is CASSRWTGADT. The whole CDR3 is CASSRWTGADTQYF.

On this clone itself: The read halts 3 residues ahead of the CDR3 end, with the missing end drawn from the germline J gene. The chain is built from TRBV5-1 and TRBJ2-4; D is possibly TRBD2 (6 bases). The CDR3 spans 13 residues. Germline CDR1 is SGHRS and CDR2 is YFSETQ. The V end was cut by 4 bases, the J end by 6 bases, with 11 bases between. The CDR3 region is CASSPYGGNIQYF. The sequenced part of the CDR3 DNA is TGCGCCAGCAGCCCGTACGGGGGAAACATT. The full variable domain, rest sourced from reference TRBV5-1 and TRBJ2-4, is KAGVTQTPRYLIKTRGQQVTLSCSPISGHRSVSWYQQTPGQGLQFLFEYFSETQRNKGNFPGRFSGRQFSNSRSEMNVSTLELGDSALYLCASSPYGGNIQYFGAGTRLSVL.

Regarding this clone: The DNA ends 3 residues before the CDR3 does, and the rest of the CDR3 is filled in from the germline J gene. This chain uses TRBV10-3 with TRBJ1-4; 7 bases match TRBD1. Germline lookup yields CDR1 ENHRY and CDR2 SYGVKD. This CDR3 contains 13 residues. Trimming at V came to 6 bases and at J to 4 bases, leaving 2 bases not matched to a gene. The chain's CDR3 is CAIRGQINEKLFF. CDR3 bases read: TGTGCCATCAGGGGACAGATTAATGAAAAA.

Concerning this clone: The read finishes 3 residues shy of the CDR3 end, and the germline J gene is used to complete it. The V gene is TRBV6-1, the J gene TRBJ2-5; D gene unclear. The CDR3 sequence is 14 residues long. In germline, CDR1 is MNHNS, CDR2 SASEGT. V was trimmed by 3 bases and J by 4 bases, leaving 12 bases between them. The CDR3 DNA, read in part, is TGTGCCAGCAGTGAGGGCCAGGCTCGAGAGACC. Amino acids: CASSEGQARET. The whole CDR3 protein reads CASSEGQARETQYF.

Partial CDR3 DNA: TGTGCCAGCAGCCCCGGACAGGGTCCGAATCAGCCG. Translating gives CASSPGQGPNQP. The CDR3 reads in full as CASSPGQGPNQPQYF. The chain is built from TRBV7-7 and TRBJ2-3; 8 positions match TRBD1. With the read ending 3 residues before the CDR3 end, the germline J gene is used to fill in that end. CDR3 length: 15 residues. CDR1 is SSHAT and CDR2 is FNYEAQ in the germline V gene (reference sequence).

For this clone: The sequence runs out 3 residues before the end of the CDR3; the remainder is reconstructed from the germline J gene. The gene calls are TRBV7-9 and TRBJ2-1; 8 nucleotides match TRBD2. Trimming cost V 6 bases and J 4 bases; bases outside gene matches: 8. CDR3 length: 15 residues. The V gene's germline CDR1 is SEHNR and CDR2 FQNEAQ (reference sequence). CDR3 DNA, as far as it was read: TGTGCCAGCAGTCTTAGCGGGGTGGGATACAATGAG. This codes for CASSLSGVGYNE. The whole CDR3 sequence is CASSLSGVGYNEQFF.

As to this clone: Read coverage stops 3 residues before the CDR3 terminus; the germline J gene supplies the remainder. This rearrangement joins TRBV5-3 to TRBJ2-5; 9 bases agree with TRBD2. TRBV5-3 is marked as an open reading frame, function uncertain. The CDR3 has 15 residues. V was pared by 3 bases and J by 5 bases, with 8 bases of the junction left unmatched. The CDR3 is CARSWSGRPNETQYF. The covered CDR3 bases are TGTGCCAGAAGCTGGAGCGGGAGGCCAAACGAGACC.

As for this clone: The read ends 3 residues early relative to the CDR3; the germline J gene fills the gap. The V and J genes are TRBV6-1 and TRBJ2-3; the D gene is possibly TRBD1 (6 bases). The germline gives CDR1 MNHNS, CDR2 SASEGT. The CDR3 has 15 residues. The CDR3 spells CASSELAGVNQPQYF. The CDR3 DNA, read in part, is TGTGCCAGCAGTGAACTGGCAGGGGTCAATCAGCCG.

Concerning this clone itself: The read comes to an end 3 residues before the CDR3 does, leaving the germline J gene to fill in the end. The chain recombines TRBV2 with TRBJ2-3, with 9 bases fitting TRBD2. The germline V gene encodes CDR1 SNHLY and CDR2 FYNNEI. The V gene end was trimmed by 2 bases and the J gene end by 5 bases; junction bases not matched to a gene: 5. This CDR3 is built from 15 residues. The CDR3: CASSELVSGGDTQYF. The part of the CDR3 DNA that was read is TGTGCCAGCAGTGAATTGGTTAGCGGGGGAGATACG.

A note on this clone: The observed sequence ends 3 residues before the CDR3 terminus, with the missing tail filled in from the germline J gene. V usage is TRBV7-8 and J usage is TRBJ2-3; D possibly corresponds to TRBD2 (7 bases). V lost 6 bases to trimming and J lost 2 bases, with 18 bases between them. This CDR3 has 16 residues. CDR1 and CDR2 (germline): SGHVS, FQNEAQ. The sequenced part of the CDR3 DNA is TGTGCCAGCAGACCCATGGGGAGGGGGACCACAGATACG. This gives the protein CASRPMGRGTTDT. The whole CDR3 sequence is CASRPMGRGTTDTQYF.

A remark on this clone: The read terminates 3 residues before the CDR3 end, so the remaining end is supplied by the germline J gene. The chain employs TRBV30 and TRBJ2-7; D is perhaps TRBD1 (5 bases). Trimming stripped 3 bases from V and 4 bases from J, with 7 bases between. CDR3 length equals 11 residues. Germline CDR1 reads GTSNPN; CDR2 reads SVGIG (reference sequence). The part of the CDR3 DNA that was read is TGTGCCTGGAGAAGGGGTTACGAG. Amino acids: CAWRRGYE. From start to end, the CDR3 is CAWRRGYEQYF.

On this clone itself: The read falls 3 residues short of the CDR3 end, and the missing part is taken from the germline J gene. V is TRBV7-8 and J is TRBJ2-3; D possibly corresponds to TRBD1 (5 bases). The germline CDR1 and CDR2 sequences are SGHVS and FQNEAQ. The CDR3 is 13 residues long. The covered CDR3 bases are TGTGCCAGCAGCTTAGAGGGGCACCAGCCG. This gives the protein CASSLEGHQP. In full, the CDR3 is CASSLEGHQPQYF.

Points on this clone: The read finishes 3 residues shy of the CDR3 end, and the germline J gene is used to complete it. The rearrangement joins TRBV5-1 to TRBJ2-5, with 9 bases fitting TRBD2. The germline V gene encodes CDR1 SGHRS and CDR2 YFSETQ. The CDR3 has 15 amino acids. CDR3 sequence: CASSLASGDADTQYF. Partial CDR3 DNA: TGCGCCAGCAGCTTGGCTAGCGGGGACGCAGATACC.

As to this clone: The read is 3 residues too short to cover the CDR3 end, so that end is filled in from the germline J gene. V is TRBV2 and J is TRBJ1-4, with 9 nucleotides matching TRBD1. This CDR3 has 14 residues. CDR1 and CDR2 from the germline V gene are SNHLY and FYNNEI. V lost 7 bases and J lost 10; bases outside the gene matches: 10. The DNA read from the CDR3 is TGTGCCAGCAACGTCCGGGACAGGGATCGAAAA. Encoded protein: CASNVRDRDRK. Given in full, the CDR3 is CASNVRDRDRKLFF.

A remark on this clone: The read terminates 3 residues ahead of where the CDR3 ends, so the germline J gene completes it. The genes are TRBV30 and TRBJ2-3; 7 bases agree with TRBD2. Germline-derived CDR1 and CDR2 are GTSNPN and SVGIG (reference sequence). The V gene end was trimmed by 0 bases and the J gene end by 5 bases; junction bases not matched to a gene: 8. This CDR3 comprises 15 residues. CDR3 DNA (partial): TGTGCCTGGAGTGTAGCGGCGGGGAGGGGAGATACG. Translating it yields CAWSVAAGRGDT. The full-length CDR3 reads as CAWSVAAGRGDTQYF.

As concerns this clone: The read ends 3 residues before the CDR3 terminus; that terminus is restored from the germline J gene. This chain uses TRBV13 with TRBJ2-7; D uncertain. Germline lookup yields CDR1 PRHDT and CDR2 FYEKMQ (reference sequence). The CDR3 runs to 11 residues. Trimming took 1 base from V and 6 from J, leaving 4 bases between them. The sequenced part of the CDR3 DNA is TGTGCCAGCAGCTTAGCGCGCGAG. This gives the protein CASSLARE. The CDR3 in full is CASSLAREQYF.

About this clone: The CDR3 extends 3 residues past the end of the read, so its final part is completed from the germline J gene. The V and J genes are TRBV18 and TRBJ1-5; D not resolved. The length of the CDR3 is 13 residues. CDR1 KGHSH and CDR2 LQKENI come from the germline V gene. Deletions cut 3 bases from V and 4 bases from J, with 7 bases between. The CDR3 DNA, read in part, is TGTGCCAGCTCACCTGAGAGGAATCAGCCC. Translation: CASSPERNQP. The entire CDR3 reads CASSPERNQPQHF.